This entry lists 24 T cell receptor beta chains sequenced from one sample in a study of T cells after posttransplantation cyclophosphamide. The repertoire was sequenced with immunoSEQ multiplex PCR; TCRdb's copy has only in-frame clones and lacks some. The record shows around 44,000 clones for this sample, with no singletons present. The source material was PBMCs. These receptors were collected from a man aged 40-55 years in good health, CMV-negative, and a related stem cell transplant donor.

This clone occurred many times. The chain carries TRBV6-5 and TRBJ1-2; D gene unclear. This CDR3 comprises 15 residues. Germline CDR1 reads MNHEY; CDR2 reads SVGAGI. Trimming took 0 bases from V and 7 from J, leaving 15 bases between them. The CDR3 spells CASSYSRWNYGGYTF. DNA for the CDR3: TGTGCCAGCAGTTACTCGAGGTGGAATTACGGTGGCTACACCTTC.

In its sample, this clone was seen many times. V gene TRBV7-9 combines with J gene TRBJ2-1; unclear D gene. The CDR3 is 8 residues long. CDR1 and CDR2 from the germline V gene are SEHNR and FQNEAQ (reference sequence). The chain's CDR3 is CAADEQFF. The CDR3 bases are TGTGCGGCCGATGAGCAGTTCTTC.

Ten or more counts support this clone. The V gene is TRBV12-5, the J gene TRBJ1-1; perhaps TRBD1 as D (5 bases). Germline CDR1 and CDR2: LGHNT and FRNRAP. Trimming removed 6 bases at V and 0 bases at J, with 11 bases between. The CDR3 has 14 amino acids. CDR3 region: CASGYSRVNTEAFF. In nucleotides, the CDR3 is TGTGCTAGTGGCTACTCCAGGGTGAACACTGAAGCTTTCTTT.

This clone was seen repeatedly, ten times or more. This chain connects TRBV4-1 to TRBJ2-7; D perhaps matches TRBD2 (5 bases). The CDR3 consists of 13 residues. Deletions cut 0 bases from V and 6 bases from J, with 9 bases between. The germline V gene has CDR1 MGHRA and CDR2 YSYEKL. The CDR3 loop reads CASSQDSGGEQYV. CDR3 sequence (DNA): TGCGCCAGCAGCCAAGATTCAGGAGGCGAGCAGTACGTC.

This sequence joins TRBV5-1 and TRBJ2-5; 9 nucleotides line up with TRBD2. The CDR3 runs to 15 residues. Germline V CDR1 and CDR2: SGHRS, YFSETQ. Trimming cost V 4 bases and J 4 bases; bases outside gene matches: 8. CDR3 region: CASSLIAGEGETQYF. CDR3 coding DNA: TGCGCCAGCAGCCTAATAGCGGGAGAGGGAGAGACCCAGTACTTC.

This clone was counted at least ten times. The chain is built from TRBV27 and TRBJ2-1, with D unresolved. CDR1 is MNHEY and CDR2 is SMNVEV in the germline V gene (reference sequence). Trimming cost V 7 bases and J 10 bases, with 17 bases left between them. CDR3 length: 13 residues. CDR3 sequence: CASTPAGGPEQFF. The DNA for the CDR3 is TGTGCCAGCACTCCCGCTGGCGGTCCAGAGCAGTTCTTC.

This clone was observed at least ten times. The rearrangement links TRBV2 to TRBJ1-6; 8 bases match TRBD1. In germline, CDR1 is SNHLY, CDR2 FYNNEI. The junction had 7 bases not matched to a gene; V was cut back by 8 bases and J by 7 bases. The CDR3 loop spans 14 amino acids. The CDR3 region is CASSTGARNSPLHF. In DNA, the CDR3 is TGTGCCAGCTCGACAGGGGCACGAAATTCACCCCTCCACTTT.

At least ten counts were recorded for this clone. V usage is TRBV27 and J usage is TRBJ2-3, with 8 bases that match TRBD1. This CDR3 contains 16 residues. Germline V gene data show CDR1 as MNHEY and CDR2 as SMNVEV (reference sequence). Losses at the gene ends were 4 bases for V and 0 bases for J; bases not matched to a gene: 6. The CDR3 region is CASSSPGGPSTDTQYF. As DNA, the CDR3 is TGTGCCAGCAGTTCTCCAGGGGGCCCTAGCACAGATACGCAGTATTTT.

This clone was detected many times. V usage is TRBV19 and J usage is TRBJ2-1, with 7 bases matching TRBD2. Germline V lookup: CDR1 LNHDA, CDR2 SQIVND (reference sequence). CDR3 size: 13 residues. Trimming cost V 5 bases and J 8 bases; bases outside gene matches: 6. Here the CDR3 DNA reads TGTGCCAGTAGTTCTCAGGGAGGGGATGAGCAGTTCTTC. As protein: CASSSQGGDEQFF.

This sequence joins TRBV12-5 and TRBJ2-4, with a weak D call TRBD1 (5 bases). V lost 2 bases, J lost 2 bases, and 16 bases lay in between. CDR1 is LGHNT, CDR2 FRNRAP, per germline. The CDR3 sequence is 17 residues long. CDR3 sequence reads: CASGLLLGPYTKNIQYF. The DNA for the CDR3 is TGTGCTAGTGGTTTGCTATTGGGGCCCTACACCAAAAACATTCAGTACTTC.

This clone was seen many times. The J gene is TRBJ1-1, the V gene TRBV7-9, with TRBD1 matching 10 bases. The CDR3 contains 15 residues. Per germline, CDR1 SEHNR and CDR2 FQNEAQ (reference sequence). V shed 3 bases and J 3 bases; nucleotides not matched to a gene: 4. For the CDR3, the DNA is TGTGCCAGCAGCTTGGCTGGACAGGGGGACACTGAAGCTTTCTTT. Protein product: CASSLAGQGDTEAFF. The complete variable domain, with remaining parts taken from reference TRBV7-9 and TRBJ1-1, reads DTGVSQNPRHKITKRGQNVTFRCDPISEHNRLYWYRQTLGQGPEFLTYFQNEAQLEKSRLLSDRFSAERPKGSFSTLEIQRTEQGDSAMYLCASSLAGQGDTEAFFGQGTRLTVV.

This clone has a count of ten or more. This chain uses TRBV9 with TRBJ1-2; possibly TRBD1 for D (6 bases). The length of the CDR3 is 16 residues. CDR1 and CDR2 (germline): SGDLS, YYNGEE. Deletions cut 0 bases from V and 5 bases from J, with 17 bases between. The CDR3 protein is CASSVAGTPLAYGYTF. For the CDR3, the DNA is TGTGCCAGCAGCGTAGCCGGGACACCACTCGCATATGGCTACACCTTC.

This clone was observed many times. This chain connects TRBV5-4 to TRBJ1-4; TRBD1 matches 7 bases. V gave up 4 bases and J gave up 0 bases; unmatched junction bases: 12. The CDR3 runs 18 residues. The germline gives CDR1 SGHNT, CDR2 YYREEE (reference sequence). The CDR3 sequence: CASSPTGQDTTTNEKLFF. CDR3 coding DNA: TGTGCCAGCAGCCCGACCGGACAGGACACAACAACTAATGAAAAACTGTTTTTT. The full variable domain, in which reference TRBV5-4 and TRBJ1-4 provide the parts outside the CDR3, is ETGVTQSPTHLIKTRGQQVTLRCSSQSGHNTVSWYQQALGQGPQFIFQYYREEENGRGNFPPRFSGLQFPNYSSELNVNALELDDSALYLCASSPTGQDTTTNEKLFFGSGTQLSVL.

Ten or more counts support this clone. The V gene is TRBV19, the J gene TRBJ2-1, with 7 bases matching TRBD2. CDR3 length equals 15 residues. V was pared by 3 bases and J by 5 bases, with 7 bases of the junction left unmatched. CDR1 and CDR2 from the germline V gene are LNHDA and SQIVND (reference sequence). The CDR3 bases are TGTGCCAGTAGTATTCGTTCTAGCGGAAACAATGAGCAGTTCTTC. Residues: CASSIRSSGNNEQFF.

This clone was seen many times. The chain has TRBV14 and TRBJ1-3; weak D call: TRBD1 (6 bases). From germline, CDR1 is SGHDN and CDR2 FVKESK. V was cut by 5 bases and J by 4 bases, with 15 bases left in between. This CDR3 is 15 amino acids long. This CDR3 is CASSGTGFSGNTIYF. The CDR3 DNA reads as TGTGCCAGCAGCGGAACAGGGTTCTCCGGAAACACCATATATTTT. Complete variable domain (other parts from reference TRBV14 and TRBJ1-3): EAGVTQFPSHSVIEKGQTVTLRCDPISGHDNLYWYRRVMGKEIKFLLHFVKESKQDESGMPNNRFLAERTGGTYSTLKVQPAELEDSGVYFCASSGTGFSGNTIYFGEGSWLTVV.

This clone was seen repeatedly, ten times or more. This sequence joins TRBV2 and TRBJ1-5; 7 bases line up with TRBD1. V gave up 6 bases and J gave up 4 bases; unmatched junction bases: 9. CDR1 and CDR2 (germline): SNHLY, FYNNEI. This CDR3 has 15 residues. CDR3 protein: CASRPDRVGNQPQHF. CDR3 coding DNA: TGTGCCAGCAGACCCGACAGGGTTGGGAATCAGCCCCAGCATTTT.

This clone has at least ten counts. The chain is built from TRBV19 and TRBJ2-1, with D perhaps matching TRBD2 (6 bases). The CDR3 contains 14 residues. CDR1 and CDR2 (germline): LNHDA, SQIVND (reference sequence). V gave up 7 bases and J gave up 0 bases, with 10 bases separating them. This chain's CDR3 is CASTGLSSYNEQFF. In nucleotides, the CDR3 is TGTGCCAGTACGGGACTCAGCTCCTACAATGAGCAGTTCTTC.

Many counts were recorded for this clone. The CDR3 coding sequence is TGTGCCAGCAGCTCCGGGACGGGGCGGGGACAGCCCCAGCATTTT. This gives the protein CASSSGTGRGQPQHF. The gene calls are TRBV11-2 and TRBJ1-5; D perhaps matches TRBD1 (5 bases). The CDR3 totals 15 residues. Trimming took 4 bases from V and 7 from J, leaving 17 bases between them. The germline CDR1 and CDR2 sequences are SGHAT and FQNNGV.

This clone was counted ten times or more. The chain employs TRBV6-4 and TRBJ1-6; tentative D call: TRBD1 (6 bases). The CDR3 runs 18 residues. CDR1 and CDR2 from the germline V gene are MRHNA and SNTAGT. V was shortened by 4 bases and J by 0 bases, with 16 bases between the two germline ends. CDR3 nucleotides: TGTGCCAGCAGTGCCTACGCGGACAGAAGCTCCTATAATTCACCCCTCCACTTT. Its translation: CASSAYADRSSYNSPLHF.

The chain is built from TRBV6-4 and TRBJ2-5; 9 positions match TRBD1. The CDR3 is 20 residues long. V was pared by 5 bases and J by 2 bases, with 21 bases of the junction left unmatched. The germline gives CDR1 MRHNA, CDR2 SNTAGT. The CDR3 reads CASSCGFRDREGGVQETQYF. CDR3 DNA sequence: TGTGCCAGCAGTTGCGGGTTTCGGGACAGGGAGGGGGGGGTACAAGAGACCCAGTACTTC.

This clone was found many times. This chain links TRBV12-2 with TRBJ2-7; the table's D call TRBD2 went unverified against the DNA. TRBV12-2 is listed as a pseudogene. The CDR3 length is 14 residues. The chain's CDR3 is CASRQRSLKVVQYV. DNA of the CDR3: TGTGCAAGTCGCCAGCGGAGTCTAAAGGTAGTGCAGTACGTC.

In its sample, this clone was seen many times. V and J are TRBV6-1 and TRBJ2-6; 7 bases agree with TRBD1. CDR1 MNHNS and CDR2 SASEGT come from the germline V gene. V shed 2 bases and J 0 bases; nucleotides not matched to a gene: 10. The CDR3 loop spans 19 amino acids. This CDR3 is CASSEFPVTGSSGANVLTF. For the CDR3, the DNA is TGTGCCAGCAGTGAATTCCCCGTGACAGGGTCCTCTGGGGCCAACGTCCTGACTTTC.

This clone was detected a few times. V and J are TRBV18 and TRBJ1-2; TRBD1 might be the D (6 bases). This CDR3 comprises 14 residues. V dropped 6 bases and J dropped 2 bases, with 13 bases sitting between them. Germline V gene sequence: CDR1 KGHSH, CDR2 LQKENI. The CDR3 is CASSQQGTNYGYTF. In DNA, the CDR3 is TGTGCCAGCTCTCAACAAGGGACAAACTATGGCTACACCTTC.

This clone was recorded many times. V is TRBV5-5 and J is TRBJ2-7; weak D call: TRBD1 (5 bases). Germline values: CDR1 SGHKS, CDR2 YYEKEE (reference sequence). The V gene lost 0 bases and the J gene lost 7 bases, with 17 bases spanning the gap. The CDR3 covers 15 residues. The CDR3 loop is CASSLASQGPFEQYV. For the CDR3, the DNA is TGTGCCAGCAGCTTGGCTTCGCAGGGCCCCTTTGAGCAGTACGTC.